This is a list of T cell receptor beta chains from one sample in a study of blood T cell repertoires in COVID-19. Sequencing was performed with immunoSEQ multiplex PCR; in TCRdb, only in-frame clones are kept and a portion is missing. The table has about 81,000 clones, roughly 82% seen once; the top ten hold roughly 25%. The sample was peripheral blood. The receptors stem from a human donor in a cohort sampled during active COVID-19. CDR3s include the opening cysteine and the closing phenylalanine or tryptophan. D genes are given only for firm matches. The size of a clone is reported for some rows only, either as once, few or many, or as a class for expanded clones.

d_gene,abundance,v_gene,len,j_gene,CDR3nt,CDR3aa
TRBD2,.,TRBV24-1,16,TRBJ2-1,TGTGCCACCAGTGATCGGTCGGGGGGGCTTGAGGGTGAGCAGTTCTTC,CATSDRSGGLEGEQFF
.,.,TRBV7-9,15,TRBJ1-1,TGTGCCAGCACCAACCCCGGGGTGTTGGGCACTGAAGCTTTCTTT,CASTNPGVLGTEAFF
.,.,TRBV21-1,16,TRBJ2-5,TGTGCCAGCAGCAAAGTCCCGGGGGTTAGGCAAGAGACCCAGTACTTC,CASSKVPGVRQETQYF
.,.,TRBV5-1,15,TRBJ1-3,TGCGCCAGCAGCTCCGACATTAACTCTGGAAACACCATATATTTT,CASSSDINSGNTIYF
TRBD2,.,TRBV6-6,18,TRBJ2-1,TGTGCCAGCAGTCCGAGCGGGATCTCGGGACTAGAGGATGGTGAGCAGTTCTTC,CASSPSGISGLEDGEQFF
.,.,TRBV10-3,15,TRBJ2-1,TGTGCCATCAGTGAGAAGGCTAGAATCGCGGCCGAGCAGTTCTTC,CAISEKARIAAEQFF
TRBD1,.,TRBV12-5,17,TRBJ2-5,TGTGCTAGTGGTTTGGCCGCGGAGACAGGGGCCCCGGTCGCCCAGTACTTC,CASGLAAETGAPVAQYF
.,.,TRBV6-2/TRBV6-3,15,TRBJ2-3,TGTGCCAGCAGCCAAACGAGGGTCGTGGCAGATACGCAGTATTTT,CASSQTRVVADTQYF
TRBD2,.,TRBV18,16,TRBJ2-3,TGTGCCAGCTCACCTCTCCGGACTAGCGGGGAGGTTACGCAGTATTTT,CASSPLRTSGEVTQYF
.,.,TRBV11-2,14,TRBJ2-3,TGTGCCAGCAGGGAGGGGGCGGCGGCTAATACGCAGTATTTT,CASREGAAANTQYF
.,.,TRBV13,12,TRBJ2-7,TGTGCCAGCAGCTCACCCGGGGACGAGCAGTACTTC,CASSSPGDEQYF
TRBD2,.,TRBV6-5,13,TRBJ2-1,TGTGCCAGCGGTCTAGCGGGAGGCAATGAGCAGTTCTTC,CASGLAGGNEQFF
TRBD1,few,TRBV27,11,TRBJ1-1,TGTGCCAGCCCTCCGGGACAGGGCACTTTCTTT,CASPPGQGTFF
.,.,TRBV11-2,14,TRBJ2-7,TGTGCCAGCACACCCTCGGGAGTAAGCTACGAGCAGTACTTC,CASTPSGVSYEQYF
.,few,TRBV18,14,TRBJ2-3,TGTGCCAGCTCACCACAAGGGGCCACAGATACGCAGTATTTT,CASSPQGATDTQYF
TRBD1,.,TRBV18,13,TRBJ1-6,TGTGCCAGCTCCCTAGGACAGGGTTCACCCCTCCACTTT,CASSLGQGSPLHF
.,once,TRBV6-6,14,TRBJ1-5,TGTGCCAGCAGTACTCAGGGTCAGGGGCAGCCCCAGCATTTT,CASSTQGQGQPQHF
.,once,TRBV7-2,14,TRBJ1-3,TGTGCCAGCAGACCAGGGAACCCTGGAAACACCATATATTTT,CASRPGNPGNTIYF
TRBD1,few,TRBV4-1,17,TRBJ1-6,TGCGCCAGCAGCCAAGACCGGACAGGGGGAAGGTATTCACCCCTCCACTTT,CASSQDRTGGRYSPLHF
.,.,TRBV5-5,12,TRBJ2-7,TGTGCCAGCAGGCCCGAGAGCGACGAGCAGTACTTC,CASRPESDEQYF
.,.,TRBV5-4,15,TRBJ2-1,TGTGCCAGCAGCTTAGGGGGAAGCTCCTACAATGAGCAGTTCTTC,CASSLGGSSYNEQFF
.,.,TRBV27,13,TRBJ2-2,TGTGCCAGCAGTCCCAGGGGTACCGGGGAGCTGTTTTTT,CASSPRGTGELFF
.,.,TRBV12-2,20,TRBJ1-2,TGTGCAAGTCGCTTAGGGGCACAGGGCCAAAATACAACCGCTAACTATGGCTACACCTTC,CASRLGAQGQNTTANYGYTF
.,.,TRBV5-6,14,TRBJ1-1,TGTGCCAGCAGCGGGTTACAGGGTAACACTGAAGCTTTCTTT,CASSGLQGNTEAFF
.,.,TRBV2,14,TRBJ2-3,TGTGCCACAAAACAGGGCATCGACACAGATACGCAGTATTTT,CATKQGIDTDTQYF
.,.,TRBV5-1,13,TRBJ1-1,TGCGCCAGCAGCCCCCTACTGAGCACTGAAGCTTTCTTT,CASSPLLSTEAFF
TRBD1,.,TRBV5-1,14,TRBJ2-3,TGCGCCAGCAGCACAGGGACAGGGGGAGATACGCAGTATTTT,CASSTGTGGDTQYF
.,.,TRBV7-2,13,TRBJ1-2,TGTGCCAGCAGCTTGGGAGGAAACTATGGCTACACCTTC,CASSLGGNYGYTF
TRBD1,once,TRBV19,14,TRBJ2-7,TGTGCCAGTAGTGCCGGGACAGGCCCCTACGAGCAGTACTTC,CASSAGTGPYEQYF
.,.,TRBV6-2/TRBV6-3,14,TRBJ2-7,TGTGCCAGCAGTTACCACAGGCAGATCTACGAGCAGTACTTC,CASSYHRQIYEQYF
TRBD2,.,TRBV5-1,15,TRBJ2-1,TGCGCCAGCAGCTCCGACCTAGCGGGAGGGAATGAGCAGTTCTTC,CASSSDLAGGNEQFF
.,.,TRBV28,11,TRBJ2-1,TGTGCCAGCAGACTAGTGAATGAGCAGTTCTTC,CASRLVNEQFF
TRBD1,.,TRBV19,15,TRBJ1-5,TGTGCCAGTAGTCCGGACAGGGGAGGCAATCAGCCCCAGCATTTT,CASSPDRGGNQPQHF
.,.,TRBV4-1,15,TRBJ1-5,TGCGCCAGCAGCCTAGATGGGCAGCGCAATCAGCCCCAGCATTTT,CASSLDGQRNQPQHF
.,few,TRBV4-1,15,TRBJ2-1,TGCGCCAGCAGCCAAGAAACGGACTATAACAATGAGCAGTTCTTC,CASSQETDYNNEQFF
.,.,TRBV7-3,15,TRBJ2-1,TGTGCCAGCAGCTTAGATCTAGCTTTATACAATGAGCAGTTCTTC,CASSLDLALYNEQFF
.,.,TRBV30,12,TRBJ2-3,TGTGCCTGGAGTTTTGCGGGGGATACGCAGTATTTT,CAWSFAGDTQYF
.,.,TRBV7-2,14,TRBJ2-3,TGTGCCAGCAGCTTTAACCGGGGCACAGATACGCAGTATTTT,CASSFNRGTDTQYF
TRBD1,.,TRBV18,21,TRBJ2-6,TGTGCCAGCTCACCCGGACCTTGGGACAGGCCGCCGTACTCTGGGGCCAACGTCCTGACTTTC,CASSPGPWDRPPYSGANVLTF
.,.,TRBV11-2,13,TRBJ1-1,TGTGCCAGCAGAAGGGACACCGCCACTGAAGCTTTCTTT,CASRRDTATEAFF